These 19 T cell receptor beta chains came from one sample sequenced in a study of blood T cells in healthy people across ages. Primers used in a second PCR of roughly 6 to 12 cycles were a sample-barcoded 5' primer and a J-beta primer mix. One entry per CDR3 protein results from TCRdb running MiXCR on the 5' RACE reads. Here the sample spans around 1,000,000 distinct CDR3 sequences, under 30% being singletons. A further study also used this sample, focusing on T cells of mothers and their children.

Specimen: blood. These receptors were obtained from a girl between 2 and 10 years old in good health.

The chain employs TRBV4-1 and TRBJ2-5; D may be TRBD2 (6 bases). The ends were cut back, 3 bases at V and 5 bases at J, with 13 bases in the middle. The germline CDR1 and CDR2 sequences are MGHRA and YSYEKL. The CDR3 length is 14 residues. CDR3 bases: TGCGCCAGCAGCCATGAAACTAGCTGGGAGACCCAGTACTTC. It encodes CASSHETSWETQYF.

CDR3 region: CASSQGERRDQPQHF. The CDR3 nucleotides are TGTGCCAGCAGCCAAGGGGAACGGAGGGATCAGCCCCAGCATTTT. The chain combines TRBV3-1 with TRBJ1-5; no firm D call. This CDR3 comprises 15 residues. V was shortened by 1 base and J by 5 bases, with 12 bases between the two germline ends. CDR1 is LGHDT and CDR2 is YNNKEL in the germline V gene (reference sequence).

Points on this clonotype: A junction end diverges from the germline sequence, so it may reflect a read error. The genes are TRBV12-3 or TRBV12-4 and TRBJ2-3, with 14 positions matching TRBD2. The CDR3 has 18 amino acids. The CDR3 sequence: CASSPEGTSGRWADAQYF. The DNA of the CDR3 is TGTGCCAGCAGTCCTGAAGGGACTAGCGGGAGATGGGCAGATGCGCAGTATTTT.

This rearrangement joins TRBV3-1 to TRBJ1-4; D is perhaps TRBD1 (5 bases). V was shortened by 5 bases and J by 3 bases, with 7 bases between the two germline ends. CDR3 size: 13 residues. CDR1 and CDR2 (germline): LGHDT, YNNKEL (reference sequence). The CDR3 region is CASSGAANEKLFF. The CDR3 region has the DNA TGTGCCAGCAGCGGGGCAGCTAATGAAAAACTGTTTTTT. Supplemented by reference TRBV3-1 and TRBJ1-4, the full variable domain reads DTAVSQTPKYLVTQMGNDKSIKCEQNLGHDTMYWYKQDSKKFLKIMFSYNNKELIINETVPNRFSPKSPDKAHLNLHINSLELGDSAVYFCASSGAANEKLFFGSGTQLSVL.

The chain joins TRBV7-9 to TRBJ2-5, with D possibly matching TRBD2 (6 bases). The length of the CDR3 is 16 residues. Per the germline V gene, CDR1 is SEHNR and CDR2 is FQNEAQ (reference sequence). V was trimmed by 2 bases and J by 2 bases, leaving 15 bases between them. The CDR3 loop reads CASSLSMEGKQETQYF. In nucleotides, the CDR3 is TGTGCCAGCAGCTTAAGCATGGAGGGGAAGCAAGAGACCCAGTACTTC.

This clonotype was counted only a few times. The chain uses TRBV9 and TRBJ2-7; TRBD2 matches 8 bases. This CDR3 contains 15 residues. Germline CDR1 is SGDLS and CDR2 is YYNGEE. The V segment lost 0 bases and the J segment 3 bases; nucleotides outside the gene matches: 5. Here the CDR3 reads CASSVAGGAFYEQYF. Written as DNA, the CDR3 is TGTGCCAGCAGCGTAGCGGGGGGGGCATTCTACGAGCAGTACTTC.

This clonotype was found a few times. The chain couples TRBV20-1 to TRBJ2-5; D is unresolved. The better agreement between TRBJ2-1 and the DNA end casts doubt on the J call. Germline V CDR1 and CDR2: DFQATT, SNEGSKA (reference sequence). There are 12 residues in the CDR3. The CDR3 loop is CSARWLELEQFF. The CDR3 DNA follows: TGCAGTGCTAGATGGTTGGAACTAGAGCAGTTCTTC.

Only a few counts were recorded for this clonotype. The J gene is TRBJ2-3, the V gene TRBV29-1; D not resolved. Trimming left V 1 base short and J 3 bases short, with 5 bases between. The CDR3 consists of 12 residues. Germline CDR1 is SQVTM and CDR2 is ANQGSEA. The CDR3, as DNA: TGCAGCGTTGAAGCCACAACAGATACGCAGTATTTT. Amino acid sequence: CSVEATTDTQYF.

Comments on this clonotype: Mismatch with germline at one junction end may stem from a read error. The V gene is TRBV7-2, the J gene TRBJ1-2; D gene ambiguous. Germline V gene data show CDR1 as SGHTA and CDR2 as FQGNSA. CDR3 length: 14 residues. The CDR3 DNA sequence: TGTGCCAACAGCTTAAATGGGCTCAATATGGGCTACACCTTC. This sequence encodes CANSLNGLNMGYTF.

The gene calls are TRBV7-2 and TRBJ2-5; D call uncertain. Gene TRBJ2-7 matches the end of the DNA better, so the J call may be wrong. The CDR3 totals 17 residues. CDR1 and CDR2 from the germline V gene are SGHTA and FQGNSA. In nucleotides, the CDR3 is TGTGCCAGCAGCTCTCCGGACGACCCCCTCACATACTACGAGCAGTACTTC. The encoded protein is CASSSPDDPLTYYEQYF.

The table lists this clonotype with a few counts. V is TRBV29-1 and J is TRBJ2-7; a possible D gene is TRBD2 (5 bases). CDR1 and CDR2 (germline): SQVTM, ANQGSEA. The ends were cut back, 3 bases at V and 1 base at J, with 7 bases in the middle. This CDR3 has 12 residues. CDR3 loop: CSVDGGSYEQYF. The CDR3 coding sequence is TGCAGCGTTGACGGAGGTTCCTACGAGCAGTACTTC.

The V gene is TRBV10-3, the J gene TRBJ1-1; tentative D call: TRBD1 (5 bases). From germline, CDR1 is ENHRY and CDR2 SYGVKD. The CDR3 runs to 18 residues. V lost 0 bases and J 4 bases, leaving 21 bases between the germline ends. CDR3 nucleotide sequence: TGTGCCATCAGTGAGTCAACGGAGACGGGAACGAGGGGCACTGAAGCTTTCTTT. Protein sequence: CAISESTETGTRGTEAFF.

This clonotype was observed a handful of times. The CDR3 reads CASITSGANNEQFF. In DNA form, the CDR3 reads TGTGCCAGCATCACTAGCGGGGCTAACAATGAGCAGTTCTTC. V gene TRBV12-3 or TRBV12-4 combines with J gene TRBJ2-1; 10 bases align to TRBD2. The length of the CDR3 is 14 residues. After removal of 7 bases from V and 5 bases from J, the junction contained 5 bases not matched to a gene.

The CDR3 DNA is TGTGCCAGCAGTGAAGCGAGTCGGTCCTACGAGCAGTACTTC. Residues: CASSEASRSYEQYF. The chain combines TRBV2 with TRBJ2-7, with D hard to call. The CDR3 covers 14 residues. Per germline, CDR1 SNHLY and CDR2 FYNNEI. Trimming pared 0 bases from V and 1 base from J, leaving 7 bases between. Drawing the rest from reference TRBV2 and TRBJ2-7, the complete variable domain is EPEVTQTPSHQVTQMGQEVILRCVPISNHLYFYWYRQILGQKVEFLVSFYNNEISEKSEIFDDQFSVERPDGSNFTLKIRSTKLEDSAMYFCASSEASRSYEQYFGPGTRLTVT.

This clonotype appeared a few times. The genes are TRBV4-2 and TRBJ2-5; 8 nucleotides align to TRBD2. Matching the DNA end better, TRBJ2-1 makes the J call doubtful. The CDR3 is 13 residues long. Per germline, CDR1 LGHNA and CDR2 YNFKEQ. The CDR3, as DNA: TGTGCCAGTGGGGAAGCGGGAGCCGATGAGCAGTTCTTC. It yields the protein CASGEAGADEQFF.

This CDR3 is CASSVSLLNGYTF. CDR3 DNA sequence: TGTGCCAGCAGCGTAAGCTTATTGAATGGCTACACCTTC. This rearrangement joins TRBV6-2 or TRBV6-3 to TRBJ1-2, with D uncertain. V was trimmed by 6 bases and J by 6 bases, leaving 14 bases between them. Germline CDR1 MNHEY, CDR2 SVGEGT. The CDR3 length is 13 residues.

This clonotype was found a few times. Its ends do not fully match the called genes, so a read error is possible. This chain links TRBV9 with TRBJ2-7; unclear D gene. The germline V gene encodes CDR1 SGDLS and CDR2 YYNGEE. This CDR3 is built from 11 residues. This chain's CDR3 is CDSSSDDEQYF. The DNA for the CDR3 is TGTGACAGCAGCTCAGATGACGAGCAGTACTTC.

V and J are TRBV28 and TRBJ2-1; tentatively, D is TRBD1 (6 bases). Trimming stripped 5 bases from V and 4 bases from J, with 15 bases between. This CDR3 has 15 residues. CDR1 is MDHEN and CDR2 is SYDVKM in the germline V gene. The CDR3 reads CASSPPTGEYNEQFF. As DNA, the CDR3 is TGTGCCAGCAGTCCACCGACAGGAGAATACAATGAGCAGTTCTTC.

Worth noting for this clonotype: Being one base from a much bigger clone, this may be a read error. The chain combines TRBV28 with TRBJ2-5; D gene unclear. The CDR3 totals 13 residues. From germline, CDR1 is MDHEN and CDR2 SYDVKM. Trimming removed 6 bases from V and 0 bases from J, with 8 bases in between. The CDR3, as DNA: TGTGCCAGCAGGTTAGAGTACCAAGAGACCCAGTACTTC. It yields the protein CASRLEYQETQYF.